The T cell receptor beta chain described here comes from a study of blood T cell repertoires in COVID-19. Study-level background: PBMCs, B-cell-depleted T cells, or T cells were the source of the cDNA or gDNA that made up the material.

Source study methods: Amplified reference gene primers provided the basis for estimating nucleated cell counts. The table came from immunoSEQ multiplex PCR; TCRdb's copy has only in-frame clones and leaves some out. V and J calls and clone size are given by that table; D and trimming were obtained from the DNA. The sample holds some 220,000 clones, nearly 95% seen once. A Seattle source enrolled patients during active infection and followed them longitudinally. This clone was detected a few times. Germline loops: CDR1 MNHNY, CDR2 SVGAGI (reference sequence). CDR3 length: 13 amino acids. With 5 bases clipped from V and 7 bases from J, the junction kept 4 bases outside the gene matches.

The chain carries TRBV6-6 and TRBJ1-1; 10 bases match TRBD1. Sequencing was performed on peripheral blood. The TCR was taken from a man aged 25 to 45 with COVID-19, enrolled during active disease. The CDR3 DNA is TGTGCCAGCAGTGGGACAGGGGAAATTGAAGCTTTCTTT. This codes for CASSGTGEIEAFF.